These 5 T cell receptor beta chains originate from one sample sequenced in a study of OX40 agonist ivuxolimab in advanced cancers. TCRdb keeps only in-frame clones here, not all; method: immunoSEQ multiplex PCR. This sample yields about 95,000 clones, of which roughly nine tenths are seen a single time; 2% to 3% belongs to the top ten. The sample in question was CD4+ or CD8+ T cells sorted from blood, obtained in a trial of the OX40 agonist ivuxolimab. Receptors originate from an adult with an advanced solid tumor such as melanoma, head and neck, liver or kidney cancer.

V usage is TRBV7-9 and J usage is TRBJ1-1, with D hard to call. The CDR3 contains 15 residues. V was shortened by 0 bases and J by 6 bases, with 14 bases between the two germline ends. Germline CDR1 is SEHNR and CDR2 is FQNEAQ (reference sequence). The CDR3 DNA reads TGTGCCAGCAGCTTAGCGCCTTGGGAATTGGCTGAAGCTTTCTTT. This translates into CASSLAPWELAEAFF.

The chain uses TRBV7-2 and TRBJ2-5, with TRBD1 matching over 12 bases. Looked up from germline, CDR1 is SGHTA and CDR2 is FQGNSA. The CDR3 length is 15 residues. Trimming took 6 bases from V and 5 from J; bases not matched to a gene: 7. The DNA for the CDR3 is TGTGCCAGCAGGCCGGGACAGGGGGCATGGGAGACCCAGTACTTC. Residues: CASRPGQGAWETQYF.

The V gene is TRBV5-1, the J gene TRBJ2-3; the D is unclear. Germline V gene sequence: CDR1 SGHRS, CDR2 YFSETQ. Between the trimmed V and J ends, which lost 0 bases and 7 bases, there was a span of 6 bases. The CDR3 is made up of 12 amino acids. The CDR3: CASSLEVNTQYF. DNA for the CDR3: TGCGCCAGCAGCTTGGAAGTTAATACGCAGTATTTT.

The gene calls are TRBV6-6 and TRBJ2-1; D not resolved. The V gene's germline CDR1 is MNHNY and CDR2 SVGAGI (reference sequence). CDR3 size: 15 residues. The V gene lost 0 bases and the J gene lost 7 bases, with 13 bases spanning the gap. As DNA, the CDR3 is TGTGCCAGCAGTTACTCGAATGCCCCTATGAATGAGCAGTTCTTC. Its translation: CASSYSNAPMNEQFF.

The gene calls are TRBV28 and TRBJ1-4; 8 positions agree with TRBD1. The germline V gene has CDR1 MDHEN and CDR2 SYDVKM. The CDR3 has 17 residues. The J segment lost 0 bases and the V segment lost 5 bases, leaving 8 bases of the junction unmatched. CDR3 in amino acids: CASSLDRERATNEKLFF. Written as DNA, the CDR3 is TGTGCCAGCAGTCTGGACAGGGAGAGAGCAACTAATGAAAAACTGTTTTTT.